This entry is about one T cell receptor (beta chain). Its antigen is not known. Runs used v3.0 of the immunoSEQ assay and were done at survey level. Assay: immunoSEQ multiplex PCR; the TCRdb copy retains only in-frame clones and omits some. The table lists fewer than 30,000 clones, over 80% of them singletons. The CDR3 is made up of 16 amino acids. Germline loops: CDR1 SGDLS, CDR2 YYNGEE. Trimming cost V 2 bases and J 2 bases; bases outside gene matches: 6. This sample was included in a study of long-term antiretroviral therapy in people with HIV. Overall study: Of all samples, the earliest predate the 2015 immediate-ART recommendation by about a decade. Points from the study as a whole: Post-treatment diversity went higher with ART but stayed below transplant donor controls. Older ART regimens may have been in use when blood was drawn between the mid-2000s and the late 2010s. HIV repertoires showed narrower CDR3 length ranges than controls.

This chain links TRBV9 with TRBJ2-5, with 10 bases aligning to TRBD2. Sequencing used unsorted PBMCs, obtained almost 2.9 years after starting antiretroviral therapy. The receptor's source is a man aged 25 to 40 with HIV. The CDR3 here is CASSVGAGGRQETQYF. CDR3 bases: TGTGCCAGCAGCGTCGGAGCGGGAGGGAGGCAAGAGACCCAGTACTTC.